These 6 T cell receptor beta chains share one sample of origin, sequenced in a study of shared clonotypes between healthy human individuals. Measured with immunoSEQ multiplex PCR; TCRdb has only the in-frame clones, and not every one. The data show over a million clones, with 95% to 99% seen just once and roughly 0.4% held by the top ten. The source material was naive CD4+ T cells sorted from blood. Subset of the sample: CD45RA+ positively selected. The receptors stem from a man aged 25 to 40 in good health.

The V and J genes are TRBV5-1 and TRBJ1-2; D is perhaps TRBD1 (5 bases). Germline V lookup: CDR1 SGHRS, CDR2 YFSETQ. The germline V and J ends were trimmed by 4 bases and 8 bases, with 15 bases remaining between them. The CDR3 is made up of 13 amino acids. As DNA, the CDR3 is TGCGCCAGCAGCCCCGAAGGGGAGAGGGGCTACACCTTC. It translates to CASSPEGERGYTF. Full variable domain (remainder filled in from reference TRBV5-1 and TRBJ1-2): KAGVTQTPRYLIKTRGQQVTLSCSPISGHRSVSWYQQTPGQGLQFLFEYFSETQRNKGNFPGRFSGRQFSNSRSEMNVSTLELGDSALYLCASSPEGERGYTFGSGTRLTVV.

V is TRBV18 and J is TRBJ2-1; 7 bases agree with TRBD2. Germline-derived CDR1 and CDR2 are KGHSH and LQKENI. The CDR3 is 16 residues long. V trimming: 2 bases; J trimming: 2 bases; junction bases outside the gene matches: 6. CDR3 region: CASSPGRREPYNEQFF. CDR3 coding DNA: TGTGCCAGCTCACCAGGAAGGCGGGAGCCCTACAATGAGCAGTTCTTC.

The chain's CDR3 is CASSDGTGTYNEQFF. For the CDR3, the DNA is TGTGCCAGCAGCGATGGGACTGGTACCTACAATGAGCAGTTCTTC. The V call is TRBV9, the J call TRBJ2-1, with D possibly TRBD2 on 6 matching bases. V lost 3 bases, J lost 2 bases, and 12 bases lay in between. The CDR3 covers 15 residues. Germline-derived CDR1 and CDR2 are SGDLS and YYNGEE. The whole variable domain, filled in from reference TRBV9 and TRBJ2-1, reads DSGVTQTPKHLITATGQRVTLRCSPRSGDLSVYWYQQSLDQGLQFLIQYYNGEERAKGNILERFSAQQFPDLHSELNLSSLELGDSALYFCASSDGTGTYNEQFFGPGTRLTVL.

This chain links TRBV19 with TRBJ1-5; TRBD1 matches 7 bases. Germline CDR1 and CDR2: LNHDA and SQIVND (reference sequence). With V trimmed by 6 bases and J by 3 bases, 2 bases remained unmatched. This CDR3 region has 13 residues. CDR3 in DNA: TGTGCCAGTAGGGGACAGTACAATCAGCCCCAGCATTTT. Translated: CASRGQYNQPQHF.

This chain joins TRBV10-3 and TRBJ2-2; D might be TRBD2 (6 bases). The CDR3 loop spans 13 amino acids. V gave up 10 bases and J gave up 0 bases, with 9 bases separating them. Germline V CDR1 and CDR2: ENHRY, SYGVKD. Written as DNA, the CDR3 is TGTGCCACAGGGACTGCGAACACCGGGGAGCTGTTTTTT. Amino acid sequence: CATGTANTGELFF.

The CDR3 DNA sequence: TGTGCCAGCAGCATCGCAAAGACAGGCCAAGAGACCCAGTACTTC. Translation: CASSIAKTGQETQYF. The chain combines TRBV5-4 with TRBJ2-5; D perhaps matches TRBD1 (6 bases). Germline loops: CDR1 SGHNT, CDR2 YYREEE (reference sequence). The V gene lost 4 bases and the J gene lost 1 base, with 14 bases spanning the gap. The CDR3 is made up of 15 amino acids.